These 13 T cell receptor beta chains originate from one sample sequenced in a study of T cells after yellow fever vaccination (dated by TCRdb to between 2018 and 2021). To prepare the library, 5' RACE was applied. The sequencer was an Illumina NovaSeq 6000. TCRdb reworked the public reads: Q25 trimming with fastp, MiXCR clone assembly, productive beta chains retained. Rows matching on CDR3 protein sequence are summarized as one entry with the most common DNA and genes. The sample yields a few hundred thousand distinct CDR3 sequences; 9.5% to 15% were counted once. The ten top clones hold approximately 3.3% of the sample. The treatment or condition label here, explained by the study, means: live attenuated yellow fever vaccine strain. Sequences were derived from CD4+ T cells sorted from PBMCs, sampled 15 days after the yellow fever booster vaccination. The receptors derive from a man aged 18 to 30 who received the YFV17D yellow fever vaccine.

A few counts support this clonotype. The J gene is TRBJ2-5, the V gene TRBV20-1; weak D call: TRBD2 (6 bases). The CDR3 totals 14 residues. Trimming took off 0 bases at V and 4 bases at J, with 12 bases between the two ends. Germline V lookup: CDR1 DFQATT, CDR2 SNEGSKA (reference sequence). The CDR3 loop reads CSARDVGGAETQYF. The CDR3 DNA is TGCAGTGCTAGAGATGTCGGAGGGGCAGAGACCCAGTACTTC.

This clonotype was detected a few times. The chain links TRBV6-5 to TRBJ1-6; D unclear. V shed 2 bases and J shed 7 bases, with 9 bases lying between them. CDR3 length equals 14 residues. CDR1 MNHEY and CDR2 SVGAGI come from the germline V gene. CDR3 region: CASSYQRGNSPLHF. The CDR3, as DNA: TGTGCCAGCAGTTACCAGAGAGGAAATTCACCCCTCCACTTT.

In its sample, this clonotype was seen a few times. V is TRBV5-1 and J is TRBJ2-2; a possible D gene is TRBD2 (6 bases). The V end was cut by 1 base, the J end by 4 bases, with 11 bases between. CDR3 length: 15 amino acids. CDR1 is SGHRS and CDR2 is YFSETQ in the germline V gene. The CDR3 loop reads CASSLSTGATGELFF. The DNA of the CDR3 is TGCGCCAGCAGCTTGAGTACGGGAGCCACCGGGGAGCTGTTTTTT.

The chain carries TRBV7-2 and TRBJ2-7; unclear D gene. CDR3 length equals 15 residues. The V gene lost 5 bases and the J gene lost 1 base, with 15 bases spanning the gap. Per the germline V gene, CDR1 is SGHTA and CDR2 is FQGNSA. The CDR3 nucleotides read TGTGCCAGCAGCCCTACTGTCTCCTCTTCCTACGAGCAGTACTTC. This codes for CASSPTVSSSYEQYF.

The CDR3 is CASSGGTYTEAFF. The CDR3, as DNA: TGTGCCAGCAGCGGCGGGACTTACACTGAAGCTTTCTTT. The chain joins TRBV7-3 to TRBJ1-1, with D perhaps TRBD1 (5 bases). Per the germline V gene, CDR1 is SGHTA and CDR2 is FQGTGA. V shed 5 bases and J shed 3 bases, with 10 bases lying between them. CDR3 length: 13 amino acids.

J is TRBJ2-7 and V is TRBV5-6, with TRBD1 matching 9 bases. Germline V gene lookup returns CDR1 SGHDT and CDR2 YYEEEE. This CDR3 is 15 amino acids long. J lost 2 bases, V lost 3 bases, and 6 bases had no gene match. The CDR3 coding sequence is TGTGCCAGCAGCTCGCCGGGACAGGGAACCTACGAGCAGTACGTC. Translated, it gives CASSSPGQGTYEQYV.

The V gene is TRBV7-9, the J gene TRBJ2-1, with TRBD2 matching 10 bases. J gave up 4 bases and V 0 bases, and 3 bases lay outside the gene matches. The germline CDR1 and CDR2 sequences are SEHNR and FQNEAQ (reference sequence). This CDR3 spans 16 amino acids. The CDR3 protein is CASSLAVAGGYNEQFF. The CDR3 nucleotides are TGTGCCAGCAGCTTAGCTGTAGCGGGGGGTTACAATGAGCAGTTCTTC.

This clonotype was detected only a few times. J is TRBJ2-2 and V is TRBV30, with D perhaps matching TRBD1 (6 bases). CDR3 size: 12 residues. V lost 8 bases, J lost 4 bases, and 11 bases lay in between. Germline-derived CDR1 and CDR2 are GTSNPN and SVGIG (reference sequence). The CDR3 sequence is CALQGLTGELFF. The CDR3 coding sequence is TGTGCCCTACAGGGCCTCACCGGGGAGCTGTTTTTT.

The chain uses TRBV6-5 and TRBJ1-6; maybe TRBD1 (5 bases). The CDR3 extends over 15 amino acids. Trimming stripped 1 base from V and 9 bases from J, with 13 bases between. The germline CDR1 and CDR2 sequences are MNHEY and SVGAGI. CDR3 sequence (DNA): TGTGCCAGCAGTTACTGGGGTCAGGGCCTTTCACCCCTCCACTTT. The encoded protein is CASSYWGQGLSPLHF.

Only a few counts were recorded for this clonotype. The chain uses TRBV4-3 and TRBJ2-7; TRBD1 is a possible D gene (5 bases). Trimming shortened V by 0 bases and J by 6 bases, and 18 bases separated the two germline ends. The CDR3 totals 16 residues. From germline, CDR1 is LGHNA and CDR2 YSLEER. The CDR3 loop reads CASSQEGLVTLSEQYF. The CDR3 region has the DNA TGCGCCAGCAGCCAAGAGGGGCTAGTCACCCTTTCCGAGCAGTACTTC.

Ten or more counts support this clonotype. This chain connects TRBV11-2 to TRBJ2-5; 9 bases map to TRBD2. With V trimmed by 0 bases and J by 6 bases, 5 bases remained unmatched. Looked up from germline, CDR1 is SGHAT and CDR2 is FQNNGV. This CDR3 spans 15 amino acids. CDR3 nucleotide sequence: TGTGCCAGCAGCTTAGATCCTAGCGGGGTAAAGACCCAGTACTTC. Translating it yields CASSLDPSGVKTQYF.

This clonotype has at least ten counts. The chain couples TRBV5-1 to TRBJ2-1; D is possibly TRBD1 or TRBD2 (5 bases each). Trimming took off 6 bases at V and 7 bases at J, with 20 bases between the two ends. Per the germline V gene, CDR1 is SGHRS and CDR2 is YFSETQ. The CDR3 totals 15 residues. This CDR3 is CASMPRDDGDNEQFF. The CDR3, as DNA: TGCGCCAGCATGCCCCGGGACGACGGGGATAATGAGCAGTTCTTC. Full variable domain (remainder filled in from reference TRBV5-1 and TRBJ2-1): KAGVTQTPRYLIKTRGQQVTLSCSPISGHRSVSWYQQTPGQGLQFLFEYFSETQRNKGNFPGRFSGRQFSNSRSEMNVSTLELGDSALYLCASMPRDDGDNEQFFGPGTRLTVL.

V gene TRBV21-1 combines with J gene TRBJ1-5; the table's TRBD1 call for D was not verified on the DNA. TRBV21-1 is deemed a pseudogene. This CDR3 spans 12 amino acids. The CDR3 bases are TGTGCCAGCAGCCCCCCGGCGGCGCCCCAGCATTTT. As protein: CASSPPAAPQHF.